Listed below are T cell receptor beta chains from one sample, sequenced in a study of cytomegalovirus exposure and HLA in healthy donors. Sequencing used immunoSEQ multiplex PCR; TCRdb keeps in-frame clones, though not all of them. The table includes 85,000 to 120,000 clones, around 77% detected once. The material sequenced was PBMCs. These receptors all stem from a male donor in good health and CMV-seropositive. Each CDR3 is given with its conserved first and last residue. The D gene is left open where the match is weak. Rows give clone size only sometimes, using once, few, many, or a class for an expanded clone.

clone_size,j_call,d_call,cdr3_length,v_call,cdr3_nt,cdr3_aa
.,TRBJ1-2,.,12,TRBV30,TGTGCCTGGAGCGAGCCTCTCTATGGCTACACCTTC,CAWSEPLYGYTF
.,TRBJ2-3,.,17,TRBV7-9,TGTGCCAGCAGCTTAGGTTCCAGAGGGACTAGCACAGATACGCAGTATTTT,CASSLGSRGTSTDTQYF
.,TRBJ1-3,TRBD1,18,TRBV28,TGTGCCAGCAGGAAGGGGACAGGCCTGTACCTCTCTGGAAACACCATATATTTT,CASRKGTGLYLSGNTIYF
.,TRBJ2-7,.,15,TRBV4-3,TGCGCCAGCAGCCTTCAAGGGGCCGTAAGTAACGAGCAGTACTTC,CASSLQGAVSNEQYF
.,TRBJ2-5,TRBD1,14,TRBV2,TGTGCCAGCAAACAGGGGGCCGTCCAAGAGACCCAGTACTTC,CASKQGAVQETQYF
.,TRBJ2-7,.,14,TRBV19,TGTGCCAGTAGTAACCCCGGACAGAACTACGAGCAGTACTTC,CASSNPGQNYEQYF
once,TRBJ2-7,TRBD1,14,TRBV28,TGTGCCAGCAGTCAACAGGGGCCTTCCTACGAGCAGTACTTC,CASSQQGPSYEQYF
.,TRBJ1-5,.,11,TRBV6-1,TGTGCCAGCAGCCTTAATCAGCCCCAGCATTTT,CASSLNQPQHF
.,TRBJ2-5,TRBD1,15,TRBV19,TGTGCCAGTAGTAGAGGGACAGGGGGAACAGAGACCCAGTACTTC,CASSRGTGGTETQYF
.,TRBJ1-1,.,12,TRBV28,TGTGCCAGCAGCCGAGAATGGACTGAAGCTTTCTTT,CASSREWTEAFF
.,TRBJ2-3,.,12,TRBV18,TGTGCCAGCTCTCCGAGAGCAGATACGCAGTATTTT,CASSPRADTQYF
.,TRBJ1-1,TRBD1,15,TRBV5-1,TGCGCCAGCAGCGTGCGACAGGGAGAGAGCACTGAAGCTTTCTTT,CASSVRQGESTEAFF
few,TRBJ2-2,.,17,TRBV19,TGTGCCAGTAGTATCAGGGTGCGGCTTCAACGGACCGGGGAGCTGTTTTTT,CASSIRVRLQRTGELFF
.,TRBJ2-7,TRBD1,14,TRBV28,TGTGCCAGCAGTTTAACACCCGACAGGGACACTCCAAGCTTC,CASSLTPDRDTPSF
.,TRBJ1-1,.,13,TRBV18,TGTGCCAGCTCCGTAACAGGGTTCAATGAAGCTTTCTTT,CASSVTGFNEAFF
.,TRBJ1-6,TRBD1,16,TRBV27,TGTGCCAGCAGTTTAAGGGCGGGACAGGATAATTCACCCCTCCACTTT,CASSLRAGQDNSPLHF
.,TRBJ2-3,TRBD2,13,TRBV5-1,TGCGCCAGCAGCCCTTTGGTCGGGACTAGCGACTATTTT,CASSPLVGTSDYF
.,TRBJ2-1,TRBD1,13,TRBV29-1,TGCAGCGCTGGACAGGGGATTTCCAATGAGCAGTTCTTC,CSAGQGISNEQFF
few,TRBJ2-1,TRBD2,12,TRBV10-3,TGTGCCATCAGTGAAGTAGCGGGGGAAAAGTTCTTC,CAISEVAGEKFF
.,TRBJ2-7,.,14,TRBV18,TGTGCCAGCTCACTAAGCACAGGGTTGAACGAGCAGTACTTC,CASSLSTGLNEQYF
.,TRBJ2-3,.,11,TRBV28,TGTGCCAGCAGTACTAAAGATACGCAGTATTTT,CASSTKDTQYF
.,TRBJ1-4,.,16,TRBV28,TGTGCCAGCAGCCAAGAAAGAGGGCAGACTAATGAAAAACTGTTTTTT,CASSQERGQTNEKLFF
.,TRBJ2-1,.,17,TRBV5-6,TGTGCCAGCAGCTTGGGAGGCGTAGGCGGAAAGTACAATGAGCAGTTCTTC,CASSLGGVGGKYNEQFF
.,TRBJ2-5,TRBD1,14,TRBV19,TGTGCCAGTAGTGCCGGGACAGGGGTTGTGGCCCAGTACTTC,CASSAGTGVVAQYF